Sequencing of this T cell receptor (beta chain) was carried out in a study of glioma-infiltrating T cells. Study-level points and caveats: Tissue-blood divergence was below expectation in non-neoplastic patients, above in gliomas. Very few CDR3 sequences were shared between tissue and blood.

The iRepertoire nested amplicon-rescue multiplex PCR amplified TCR alpha and beta CDR3s from RNA. One-step reverse transcription and amplification started from around 100-400 ng of tissue mRNA or PBMC total RNA. TCRdb processed the multiplex PCR reads anew with MiXCR; each CDR3 protein has one entry. The table lists fewer than 200,000 distinct CDR3 sequences, roughly 32% of them singletons. This clonotype was counted a single time. What it binds is not known. The receptor comes from a human donor with low-grade glioma or glioblastoma, undergoing nonglioma brain surgery, or in good health (not recorded which). The sequencing input was glioma tissue, nonneoplastic brain tissue, or PBMCs (not recorded which).

This chain's CDR3 is CASSESGASGSSYNEQFF. The CDR3 DNA is TGTGCCAGCAGTGAGTCCGGGGCTAGCGGGAGCTCCTACAATGAGCAGTTCTTC. The chain joins TRBV25-1 to TRBJ2-1, with 10 bases aligning to TRBD2. Trimming cost V 3 bases and J 0 bases; bases outside gene matches: 8. The CDR3 spans 18 residues. From germline, CDR1 is MGHDK and CDR2 SYGVNS. Using reference TRBV25-1 and TRBJ2-1 for the parts outside the CDR3, the full variable domain is EADIYQTPRYLVIGTGKKITLECSQTMGHDKMYWYQQDPGMELHLIHYSYGVNSTEKGDLSSESTVSRIRTEHFPLTLESARPSHTSQYLCASSESGASGSSYNEQFFGPGTRLTVL.